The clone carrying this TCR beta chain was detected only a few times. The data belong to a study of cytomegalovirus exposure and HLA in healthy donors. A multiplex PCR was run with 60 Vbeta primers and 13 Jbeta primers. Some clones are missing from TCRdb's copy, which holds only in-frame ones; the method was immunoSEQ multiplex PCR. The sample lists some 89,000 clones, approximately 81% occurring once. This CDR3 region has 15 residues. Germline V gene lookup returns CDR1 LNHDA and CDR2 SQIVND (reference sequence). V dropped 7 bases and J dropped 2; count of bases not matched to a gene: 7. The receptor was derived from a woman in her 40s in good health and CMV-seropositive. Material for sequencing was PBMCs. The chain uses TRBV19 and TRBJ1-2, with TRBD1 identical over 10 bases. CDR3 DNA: TGTGCCAGTATCTCCCCGGACAGGGGGAACTATGGCTACACCTTC. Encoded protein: CASISPDRGNYGYTF. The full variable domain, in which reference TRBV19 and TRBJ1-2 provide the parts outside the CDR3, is DGGITQSPKYLFRKEGQNVTLSCEQNLNHDAMYWYRQDPGQGLRLIYYSQIVNDFQKGDIAEGYSVSREKKESFPLTVTSAQKNPTAFYLCASISPDRGNYGYTFGSGTRLTVV.